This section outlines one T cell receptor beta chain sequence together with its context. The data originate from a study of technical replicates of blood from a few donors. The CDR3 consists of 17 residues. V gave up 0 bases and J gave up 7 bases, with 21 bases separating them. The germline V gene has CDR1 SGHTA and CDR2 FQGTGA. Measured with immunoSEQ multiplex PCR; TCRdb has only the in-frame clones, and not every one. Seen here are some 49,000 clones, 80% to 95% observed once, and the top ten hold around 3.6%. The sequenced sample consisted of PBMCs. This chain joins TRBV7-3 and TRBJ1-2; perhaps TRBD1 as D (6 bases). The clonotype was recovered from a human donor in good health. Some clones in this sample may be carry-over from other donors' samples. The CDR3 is CASSLTANREIVGGYTF. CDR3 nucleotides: TGTGCCAGCAGCTTAACCGCGAACAGGGAAATAGTCGGTGGCTACACCTTC. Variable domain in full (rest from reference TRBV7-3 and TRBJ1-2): GAGVSQTPSNKVTEKGKYVELRCDPISGHTALYWYRQSLGQGPEFLIYFQGTGAADDSGLPNDRFFAVRPEGSVSTLKIQRTERGDSAVYLCASSLTANREIVGGYTFGSGTRLTVV.